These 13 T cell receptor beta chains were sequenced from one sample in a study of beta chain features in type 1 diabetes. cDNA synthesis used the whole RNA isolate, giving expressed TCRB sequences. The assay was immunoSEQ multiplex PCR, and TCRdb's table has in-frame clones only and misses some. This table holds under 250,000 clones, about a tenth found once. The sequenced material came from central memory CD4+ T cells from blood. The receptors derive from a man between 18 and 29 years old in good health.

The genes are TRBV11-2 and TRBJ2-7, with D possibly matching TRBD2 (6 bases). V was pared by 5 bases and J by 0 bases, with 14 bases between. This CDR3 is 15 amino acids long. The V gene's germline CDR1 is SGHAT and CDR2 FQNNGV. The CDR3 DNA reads TGTGCCAGCAGCCCAGGGACTTTGAGCTCCTACGAGCAGTACTTC. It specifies CASSPGTLSSYEQYF. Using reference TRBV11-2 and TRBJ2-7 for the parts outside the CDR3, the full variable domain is EAGVAQSPRYKIIEKRQSVAFWCNPISGHATLYWYQQILGQGPKLLIQFQNNGVVDDSQLPKDRFSAERLKGVDSTLKIQPAKLEDSAVYLCASSPGTLSSYEQYFGPGTRLTVT.

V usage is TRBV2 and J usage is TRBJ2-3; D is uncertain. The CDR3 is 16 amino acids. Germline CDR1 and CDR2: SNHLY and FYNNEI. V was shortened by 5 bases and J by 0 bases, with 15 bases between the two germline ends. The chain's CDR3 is CASSITQVFSTDTQYF. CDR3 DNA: TGTGCCAGCAGTATAACCCAAGTCTTTAGCACAGATACGCAGTATTTT.

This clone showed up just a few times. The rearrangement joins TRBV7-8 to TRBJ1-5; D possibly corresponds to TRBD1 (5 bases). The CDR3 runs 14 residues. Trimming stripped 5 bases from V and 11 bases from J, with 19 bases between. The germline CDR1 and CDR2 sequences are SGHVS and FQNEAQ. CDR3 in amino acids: CASSPYGGRGAQHF. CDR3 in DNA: TGTGCCAGCAGCCCCTACGGCGGTCGAGGGGCCCAGCATTTT. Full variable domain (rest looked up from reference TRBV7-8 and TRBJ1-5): GAGVSQSPRYKVAKRGQDVALRCDPISGHVSLFWYQQALGQGPEFLTYFQNEAQLDKSGLPSDRFFAERPEGSVSTLKIQRTQQEDSAVYLCASSPYGGRGAQHFGDGTRLSIL.

The CDR3 loop is CASSSKTSGSYEQYF. The CDR3 coding sequence is TGTGCCAGCAGCTCGAAGACTAGCGGGAGTTACGAGCAGTACTTC. The genes are TRBV5-4 and TRBJ2-7, with 12 bases fitting TRBD2. V lost 3 bases to trimming and J lost 4 bases; unmatched junction nucleotides: 5. The V gene's germline CDR1 is SGHNT and CDR2 YYREEE (reference sequence). The CDR3 runs 15 residues.

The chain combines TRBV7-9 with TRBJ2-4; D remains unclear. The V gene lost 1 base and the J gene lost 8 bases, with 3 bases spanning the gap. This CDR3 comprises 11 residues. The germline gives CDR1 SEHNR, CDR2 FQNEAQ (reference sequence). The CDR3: CASSLEYIQYF. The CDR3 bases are TGTGCCAGCAGCTTAGAATACATTCAGTACTTC.

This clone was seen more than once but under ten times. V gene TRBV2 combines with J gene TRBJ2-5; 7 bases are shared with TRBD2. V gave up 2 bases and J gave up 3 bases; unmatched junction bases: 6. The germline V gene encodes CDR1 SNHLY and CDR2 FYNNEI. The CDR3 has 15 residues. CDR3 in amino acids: CASSESPRGEETQYF. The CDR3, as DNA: TGTGCCAGCAGTGAATCACCTCGGGGGGAAGAGACCCAGTACTTC.

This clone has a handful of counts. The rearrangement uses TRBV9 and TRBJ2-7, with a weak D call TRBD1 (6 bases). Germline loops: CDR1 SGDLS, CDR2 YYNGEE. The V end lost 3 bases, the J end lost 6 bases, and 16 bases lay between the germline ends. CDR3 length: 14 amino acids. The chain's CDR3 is CASSAFQRGSEQYF. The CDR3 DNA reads TGTGCCAGCAGCGCCTTTCAAAGGGGGAGCGAGCAGTACTTC. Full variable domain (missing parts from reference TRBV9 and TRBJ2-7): DSGVTQTPKHLITATGQRVTLRCSPRSGDLSVYWYQQSLDQGLQFLIQYYNGEERAKGNILERFSAQQFPDLHSELNLSSLELGDSALYFCASSAFQRGSEQYFGPGTRLTVT.

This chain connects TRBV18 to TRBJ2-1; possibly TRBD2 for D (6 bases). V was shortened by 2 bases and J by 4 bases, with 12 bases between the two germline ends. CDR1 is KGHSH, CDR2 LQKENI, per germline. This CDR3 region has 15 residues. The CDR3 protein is CASSPGSSDYNEQFF. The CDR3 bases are TGTGCCAGCTCACCAGGATCTAGCGATTACAATGAGCAGTTCTTC.

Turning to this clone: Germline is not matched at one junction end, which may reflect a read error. CDR3 sequence reads: CASSLAGGGEQFF. CDR3 DNA: TGTGCTAGCAGCTTAGCCGGGGGTGGTGAGCAGTTCTTC. The chain is built from TRBV7-7 and TRBJ2-1, with a tentative D call TRBD2 (6 bases). The CDR3 covers 13 residues. In germline, CDR1 is SSHAT, CDR2 FNYEAQ (reference sequence).

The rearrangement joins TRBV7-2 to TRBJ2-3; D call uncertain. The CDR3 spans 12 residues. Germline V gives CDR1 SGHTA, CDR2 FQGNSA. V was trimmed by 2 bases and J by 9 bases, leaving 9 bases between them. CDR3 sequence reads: CASSLSASTQYF. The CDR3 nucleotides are TGTGCCAGCAGCTTATCGGCTTCCACGCAGTATTTT. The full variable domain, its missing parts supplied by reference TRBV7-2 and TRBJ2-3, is GAGVSQSPSNKVTEKGKDVELRCDPISGHTALYWYRQSLGQGLEFLIYFQGNSAPDKSGLPSDRFSAERTGGSVSTLTIQRTQQEDSAVYLCASSLSASTQYFGPGTRLTVL.

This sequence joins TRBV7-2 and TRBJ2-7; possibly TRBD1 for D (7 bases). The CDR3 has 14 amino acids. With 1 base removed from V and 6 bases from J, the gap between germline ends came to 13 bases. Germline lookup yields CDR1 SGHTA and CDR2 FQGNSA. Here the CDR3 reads CASSLERRGREQYF. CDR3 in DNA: TGTGCCAGCAGCTTAGAACGGAGGGGGCGCGAGCAGTACTTC. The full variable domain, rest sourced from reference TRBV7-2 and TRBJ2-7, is GAGVSQSPSNKVTEKGKDVELRCDPISGHTALYWYRQSLGQGLEFLIYFQGNSAPDKSGLPSDRFSAERTGGSVSTLTIQRTQQEDSAVYLCASSLERRGREQYFGPGTRLTVT.

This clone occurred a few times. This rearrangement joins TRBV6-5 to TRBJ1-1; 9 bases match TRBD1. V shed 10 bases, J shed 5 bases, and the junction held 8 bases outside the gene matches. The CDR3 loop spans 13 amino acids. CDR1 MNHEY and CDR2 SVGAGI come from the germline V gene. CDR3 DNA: TGTGCCACCCGGGGGACAGGGCGGACTGAAGCTTTCTTT. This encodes CATRGTGRTEAFF.

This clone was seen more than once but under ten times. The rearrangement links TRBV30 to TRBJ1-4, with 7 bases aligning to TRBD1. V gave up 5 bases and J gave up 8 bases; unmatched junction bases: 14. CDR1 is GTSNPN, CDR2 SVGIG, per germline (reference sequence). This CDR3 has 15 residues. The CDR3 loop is CAWDRLGQPGEKLFF. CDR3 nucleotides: TGTGCCTGGGACAGATTGGGACAGCCTGGGGAAAAACTGTTTTTT. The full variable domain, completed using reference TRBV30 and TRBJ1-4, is SQTIHQWPATLVQPVGSPLSLECTVEGTSNPNLYWYRQAAGRGLQLLFYSVGIGQISSEVPQNLSASRPQDRQFILSSKKLLLSDSGFYLCAWDRLGQPGEKLFFGSGTQLSVL.